This T cell receptor beta chain stems from a study of cytomegalovirus exposure and HLA in healthy donors. Study-level points and caveats: Among TCR beta chains, those listed as cytomegalovirus-associated numbered some 160. A classifier reportedly called cytomegalovirus status with high sensitivity and specificity. Most TCR sequences were seen very rarely across donors, but some public TCRs occurred in many.

V lost 8 bases, J lost 0 bases, and 13 bases lay in between. Germline V gene lookup returns CDR1 MNHEY and CDR2 SVGAGI. CDR3 size: 14 residues. Turning to this clone: Antigen specificity is unknown.

TCRdb's table, derived via immunoSEQ multiplex PCR, lists solely in-frame clones and lacks some. Of around 250,000 clones listed, 90% are singletons. The donors were in the approximately 130-subject validation cohort; that cohort was separate from the approximately 700-subject first cohort. Sequencing input: PBMCs. The origin of this receptor is a woman aged 18-35 years in good health and CMV-seronegative. This chain links TRBV6-5 with TRBJ1-2, with D tentatively TRBD1 (6 bases). The CDR3 bases are TGTGCCAGCTCAGGGGCGGCAACTAACTATGGCTACACCTTC. Translating gives CASSGAATNYGYTF.